Presented here are 24 T cell receptor beta chains from one specimen sequenced in a study of beta chain features in type 1 diabetes. Findings and limits, study-wide: Type 1 diabetes patients had TCRB CDR3s that were shorter (moderately but significantly so) in all four CD4+ subsets.

Isolated RNA was reverse transcribed in full, so expressed TCRB transcripts were sequenced. TCRdb's table, derived via immunoSEQ multiplex PCR, lists solely in-frame clones and lacks some. Seen here are about 700,000 clones, 13% observed once, and the top ten hold around 0.022%. Their antigen targets remain unknown. The specimen was naive CD4+ T cells from blood. All receptors come from a man aged 18 to 35 with type 1 diabetes.

This chain joins TRBV5-1 and TRBJ2-3; no firm D call. The CDR3 is 12 amino acids. V gave up 3 bases and J gave up 7 bases, with 9 bases separating them. CDR1 is SGHRS, CDR2 YFSETQ, per germline. CDR3 coding DNA: TGCGCCAGCAGCTCGAATGTAAATACGCAGTATTTT. Translation gives CASSSNVNTQYF.

This clone was seen a handful of times. This sequence joins TRBV6-5 and TRBJ1-2; tentative D call: TRBD1 (6 bases). CDR1 is MNHEY, CDR2 SVGAGI, per germline. The CDR3 runs 14 residues. V was pared by 5 bases and J by 8 bases, with 18 bases between. The CDR3 bases are TGTGCCAGCAGTAACGGCGACAGGCTTTACGGCTACACCTTC. Translating it yields CASSNGDRLYGYTF.

The chain recombines TRBV13 with TRBJ2-2, with 10 bases identical to TRBD1. Germline-derived CDR1 and CDR2 are PRHDT and FYEKMQ (reference sequence). V shed 5 bases, J shed 2 bases, and the junction held 5 bases outside the gene matches. CDR3 length: 16 residues. The CDR3 is CASSIGQGVNTGELFF. For the CDR3, the DNA is TGTGCCAGCAGCATCGGACAGGGGGTCAACACCGGGGAGCTGTTTTTT.

The chain recombines TRBV5-4 with TRBJ2-5; TRBD2 is a possible D gene (5 bases). V lost 3 bases and J lost 4, with 22 bases in between. The CDR3 consists of 17 residues. Germline V CDR1 and CDR2: SGHNT, YYREEE (reference sequence). CDR3 coding DNA: TGTGCCAGCAGCTCGTTCGAGGCTAGCCCCCTCGGAGAGACCCAGTACTTC. It translates to CASSSFEASPLGETQYF. Based on the CDR3 plus reference TRBV5-4 and TRBJ2-5, the full variable domain is ETGVTQSPTHLIKTRGQQVTLRCSSQSGHNTVSWYQQALGQGPQFIFQYYREEENGRGNFPPRFSGLQFPNYSSELNVNALELDDSALYLCASSSFEASPLGETQYFGPGTRLLVL.

The rearrangement uses TRBV11-2 and TRBJ1-1; unclear D gene. The CDR3 runs to 13 residues. V lost 2 bases and J 11 bases, leaving 15 bases between the germline ends. Germline V lookup: CDR1 SGHAT, CDR2 FQNNGV. The CDR3 coding sequence is TGTGCCAGCAGCTTACGAGGGTCCGTGTCGGCTTTCTTT. It encodes CASSLRGSVSAFF. Full variable domain (remainder filled in from reference TRBV11-2 and TRBJ1-1): EAGVAQSPRYKIIEKRQSVAFWCNPISGHATLYWYQQILGQGPKLLIQFQNNGVVDDSQLPKDRFSAERLKGVDSTLKIQPAKLEDSAVYLCASSLRGSVSAFFGQGTRLTVV.

The V call is TRBV7-7, the J call TRBJ1-1; D not certain. Trimming cost V 5 bases and J 1 base, with 8 bases left between them. Looked up from germline, CDR1 is SSHAT and CDR2 is FNYEAQ (reference sequence). CDR3 size: 13 residues. In DNA form, the CDR3 reads TGTGCCAGCAGCGTTTCTAAGAACACTGAAGCTTTCTTT. As protein: CASSVSKNTEAFF.

In its sample, this clone was seen a few times. The chain couples TRBV6-6 to TRBJ2-7; 8 bases are shared with TRBD2. The CDR3 has 12 residues. Trimming took 5 bases from V and 6 from J; bases not matched to a gene: 3. Looked up from germline, CDR1 is MNHNY and CDR2 is SVGAGI (reference sequence). The CDR3: CASSTGGAEQYF. The CDR3 nucleotides read TGTGCCAGCAGTACCGGGGGGGCCGAGCAGTACTTC.

There are a few counts of this clone. The chain recombines TRBV29-1 with TRBJ2-5; no firm D call. The CDR3 is made up of 13 amino acids. Trimming cost V 6 bases and J 0 bases, with 11 bases left between them. Germline V gives CDR1 SQVTM, CDR2 ANQGSEA. The CDR3 DNA reads TGCAGCGTCGCCTGGGAATACCAAGAGACCCAGTACTTC. Residues: CSVAWEYQETQYF.

In this sample, this clone turned up a few times. The V and J genes are TRBV19 and TRBJ2-2; 7 nucleotides align to TRBD1. CDR1 LNHDA and CDR2 SQIVND come from the germline V gene (reference sequence). V trimming: 10 bases; J trimming: 5 bases; junction bases outside the gene matches: 7. The CDR3 extends over 13 amino acids. CDR3 protein: CAIRQGETGELFF. CDR3 DNA: TGTGCCATACGACAGGGTGAGACCGGGGAGCTGTTTTTT.

This clone has more than one count but fewer than ten. The chain uses TRBV29-1 and TRBJ1-2; tentatively, D is TRBD1 (6 bases). Trimming left V 5 bases short and J 6 bases short, with 22 bases between. Germline CDR1 reads SQVTM; CDR2 reads ANQGSEA. The CDR3 has 15 residues. In DNA, the CDR3 is TGCAGCGTTACCCCGCGACTGACAGGAATCGATGGCTACACCTTC. It yields the protein CSVTPRLTGIDGYTF.

CDR3 nucleotides: TGTGCCAGCAGTTCCTCGGGGCCGTACAATCAGCCCCAGCATTTT. Translated, it gives CASSSSGPYNQPQHF. The chain carries TRBV28 and TRBJ1-5, with D perhaps TRBD1 (5 bases). Germline V gene lookup returns CDR1 MDHEN and CDR2 SYDVKM. The CDR3 is 15 residues long. Trimming removed 4 bases from V and 3 bases from J, with 13 bases in between.

This clone was detected a few times. The chain carries TRBV18 and TRBJ2-5; a possible D gene is TRBD1 (5 bases). Trimming shortened V by 1 base and J by 1 base, and 16 bases separated the two germline ends. Germline V lookup: CDR1 KGHSH, CDR2 LQKENI. This CDR3 comprises 17 residues. In DNA form, the CDR3 reads TGTGCCAGCTCACCACGGTCGACTCCTGGGGCCCAAGAGACCCAGTACTTC. Amino acid sequence: CASSPRSTPGAQETQYF.

This clone was found a few times. The chain joins TRBV10-3 to TRBJ2-7; 7 bases are a match to TRBD1. V was pared by 2 bases and J by 3 bases, with 1 base of the junction left unmatched. CDR1 ENHRY and CDR2 SYGVKD come from the germline V gene. CDR3 length equals 13 residues. The CDR3 region is CAISETGVYEQYF. For the CDR3, the DNA is TGTGCCATCAGTGAGACAGGGGTCTACGAGCAGTACTTC.

This clone has more than one count but fewer than ten. The V gene is TRBV19, the J gene TRBJ1-2; weak D call: TRBD1 (5 bases). This CDR3 has 14 residues. CDR1 LNHDA and CDR2 SQIVND come from the germline V gene (reference sequence). Deletions cut 5 bases from V and 4 bases from J, with 14 bases between. In DNA, the CDR3 is TGTGCCAGTAGTTCGGGACTGGGAGGCTATGGCTACACCTTC. Amino acid sequence: CASSSGLGGYGYTF.

This clone appeared a few times. The chain has TRBV30 and TRBJ1-1; a weak D match, TRBD1 (5 bases). From germline, CDR1 is GTSNPN and CDR2 SVGIG (reference sequence). V was shortened by 6 bases and J by 6 bases, with 17 bases between the two germline ends. The CDR3 spans 13 residues. The CDR3 reads CACTSGGEPEAFF. The CDR3 region has the DNA TGTGCCTGTACTTCTGGGGGGGAACCTGAAGCTTTCTTT.

The chain recombines TRBV11-2 with TRBJ2-1; TRBD2 aligns across 7 bases. The V gene's germline CDR1 is SGHAT and CDR2 FQNNGV. The ends lost 5 bases at V and 1 base at J; junction bases unmatched: 8. This CDR3 is 16 amino acids long. DNA for the CDR3: TGTGCCAGCAGCCCGATTGGACTAGGATCCTACAATGAGCAGTTCTTC. Translating gives CASSPIGLGSYNEQFF.

The chain couples TRBV6-5 to TRBJ1-1, with D perhaps TRBD1 (6 bases). Looked up from germline, CDR1 is MNHEY and CDR2 is SVGAGI. The CDR3 is 14 residues long. V lost 2 bases to trimming and J lost 7 bases, with 14 bases between them. This CDR3 reads CASSYLRGAGEAFF. CDR3 nucleotides: TGTGCCAGCAGTTACCTCAGGGGAGCGGGTGAAGCTTTCTTT.

This clone was detected only a few times. The rearrangement uses TRBV18 and TRBJ2-7; TRBD1 matches at 11 bases. The CDR3 covers 15 residues. CDR1 KGHSH and CDR2 LQKENI come from the germline V gene. The J segment lost 6 bases and the V segment lost 3 bases, leaving 7 bases of the junction unmatched. In nucleotides, the CDR3 is TGTGCCAGCTCACCCACTGGACAGGGGGCGGGCGAGCAGTACTTC. Residues: CASSPTGQGAGEQYF.

This chain joins TRBV7-9 and TRBJ2-6; TRBD2 aligns across 8 bases. V lost 4 bases to trimming and J lost 0 bases; unmatched junction nucleotides: 8. The CDR3 length is 18 residues. In germline, CDR1 is SEHNR, CDR2 FQNEAQ (reference sequence). CDR3 loop: CASSSILAAFSGANVLTF. The CDR3 bases are TGTGCCAGCAGCTCAATACTAGCGGCCTTCTCTGGGGCCAACGTCCTGACTTTC.

This clone was observed a handful of times. This sequence joins TRBV6-1 and TRBJ2-7; 10 bases match TRBD2. V dropped 0 bases and J dropped 2; count of bases not matched to a gene: 7. The germline V gene encodes CDR1 MNHNS and CDR2 SASEGT. The CDR3 covers 17 residues. The CDR3 DNA reads TGTGCCAGCAGTGAAGCATCAGGACTAGCGGCAACCTACGAGCAGTACTTC. This translates into CASSEASGLAATYEQYF.

This rearrangement joins TRBV5-5 to TRBJ1-2, with TRBD1 matching 8 bases. J gave up 4 bases and V 5 bases, and 4 bases lay outside the gene matches. Germline values: CDR1 SGHKS, CDR2 YYEKEE (reference sequence). The CDR3 is 13 residues long. In DNA, the CDR3 is TGTGCCAGCAGTCGGGACAGGAGCTATGGCTACACCTTC. It is translated as CASSRDRSYGYTF.

The chain uses TRBV18 and TRBJ2-2, with unresolved D. The length of the CDR3 is 15 residues. Trimming pared 3 bases from V and 2 bases from J, leaving 10 bases between. Germline V gene lookup returns CDR1 KGHSH and CDR2 LQKENI. The DNA of the CDR3 is TGTGCCAGCTCACCGGCGACCATTAACACCGGGGAGCTGTTTTTT. Translated: CASSPATINTGELFF.

The chain joins TRBV6-6 to TRBJ2-7, with D possibly being TRBD1 (6 bases). The germline V gene has CDR1 MNHNY and CDR2 SVGAGI (reference sequence). The CDR3 covers 14 residues. Trimming took off 2 bases at V and 2 bases at J, with 10 bases between the two ends. Here the CDR3 reads CASSYETGPYEQYF. CDR3 bases: TGTGCCAGCAGTTACGAGACAGGCCCCTACGAGCAGTACTTC.

The J gene is TRBJ1-2, the V gene TRBV9; 8 bases line up with TRBD1. This CDR3 comprises 15 residues. Germline lookup yields CDR1 SGDLS and CDR2 YYNGEE. The trim removed 4 bases at V and 7 bases at J, leaving 12 bases unmatched. The CDR3 DNA is TGTGCCAGCAGCCCCTCTTACAGGGGGGATGGTGGCTACACCTTC. Residues: CASSPSYRGDGGYTF.